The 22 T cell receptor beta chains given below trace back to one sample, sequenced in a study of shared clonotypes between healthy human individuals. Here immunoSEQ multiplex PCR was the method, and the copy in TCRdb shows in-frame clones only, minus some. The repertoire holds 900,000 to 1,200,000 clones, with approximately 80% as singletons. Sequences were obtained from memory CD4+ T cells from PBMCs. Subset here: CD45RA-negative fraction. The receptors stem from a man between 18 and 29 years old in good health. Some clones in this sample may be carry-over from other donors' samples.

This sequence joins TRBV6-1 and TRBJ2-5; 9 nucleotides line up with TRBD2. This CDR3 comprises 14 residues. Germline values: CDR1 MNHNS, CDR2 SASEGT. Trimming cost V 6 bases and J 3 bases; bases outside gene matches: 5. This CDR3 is CASRRGLAKETQYF. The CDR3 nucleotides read TGTGCCAGCAGAAGAGGACTAGCGAAAGAGACCCAGTACTTC.

The CDR3 DNA follows: TGTGCCAGCAAGATTAGGACACACAGCTCCTACGAGCAGTACTTC. Translating gives CASKIRTHSSYEQYF. V usage is TRBV27 and J usage is TRBJ2-7; the D gene is possibly TRBD1 (5 bases). Trimming cost V 7 bases and J 0 bases, with 16 bases left between them. This CDR3 spans 15 amino acids. Germline V gene sequence: CDR1 MNHEY, CDR2 SMNVEV (reference sequence).

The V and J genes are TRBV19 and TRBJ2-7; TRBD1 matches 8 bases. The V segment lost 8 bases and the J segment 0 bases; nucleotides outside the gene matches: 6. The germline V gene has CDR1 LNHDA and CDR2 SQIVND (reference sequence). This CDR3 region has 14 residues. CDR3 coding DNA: TGTGCCAGTGGGAGACAGGGGAGCTCCTACGAGCAGTACTTC. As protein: CASGRQGSSYEQYF.

CDR3 in amino acids: CASSLRTESTGELFF. DNA of the CDR3: TGTGCCAGCAGCCTCCGGACAGAGTCCACCGGGGAGCTGTTTTTT. The rearrangement uses TRBV11-3 and TRBJ2-2, with a possible D match to TRBD1 (6 bases). V was pared by 5 bases and J by 4 bases, with 14 bases between. Germline CDR1 SGHNT, CDR2 YENEEA. The CDR3 spans 15 residues. The full variable domain, in which reference TRBV11-3 and TRBJ2-2 provide the parts outside the CDR3, is EAGVVQSPRYKIIEKKQPVAFWCNPISGHNTLYWYLQNLGQGPELLIRYENEEAVDDSQLPKDRFSAERLKGVDSTLKIQPAELGDSAVYLCASSLRTESTGELFFGEGSRLTVL.

Here the CDR3 DNA reads TGTGCCAGCAGCTTGAACCGTTTTCTAAACTATGGCTACACCTTC. Its translation is CASSLNRFLNYGYTF. The rearrangement links TRBV5-4 to TRBJ1-2; D remains unclear. The CDR3 sequence is 15 residues long. Germline-derived CDR1 and CDR2 are SGHNT and YYREEE (reference sequence). Trimming left V 1 base short and J 2 bases short, with 12 bases between.

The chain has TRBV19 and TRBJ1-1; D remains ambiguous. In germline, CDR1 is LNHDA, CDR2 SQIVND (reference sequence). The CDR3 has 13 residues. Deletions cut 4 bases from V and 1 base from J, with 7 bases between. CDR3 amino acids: CASSTKTNTEAFF. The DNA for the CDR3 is TGTGCCAGTAGTACAAAGACGAACACTGAAGCTTTCTTT.

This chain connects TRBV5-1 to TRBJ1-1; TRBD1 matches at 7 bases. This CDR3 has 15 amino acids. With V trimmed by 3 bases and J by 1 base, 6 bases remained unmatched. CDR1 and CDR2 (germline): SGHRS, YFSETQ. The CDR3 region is CASSSRTGRNTEAFF. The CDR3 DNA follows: TGCGCCAGCAGCTCAAGGACAGGAAGGAACACTGAAGCTTTCTTT.

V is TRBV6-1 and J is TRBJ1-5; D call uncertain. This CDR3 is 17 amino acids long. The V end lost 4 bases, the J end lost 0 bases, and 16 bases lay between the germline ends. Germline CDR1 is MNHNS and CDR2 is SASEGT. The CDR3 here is CASSGAGRVNSNQPQHF. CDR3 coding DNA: TGTGCCAGCAGTGGGGCGGGGAGGGTGAATAGCAATCAGCCCCAGCATTTT.

CDR3 coding DNA: TGTGCCAGCAGCGTAGGGGGACAGATTTTGAACACTGAAGCTTTCTTT. Translated, it gives CASSVGGQILNTEAFF. V and J are TRBV9 and TRBJ1-1, with 7 bases lining up with TRBD1. CDR3 length: 16 amino acids. Germline V gene lookup returns CDR1 SGDLS and CDR2 YYNGEE. With V trimmed by 0 bases and J by 0 bases, 5 bases remained unmatched.

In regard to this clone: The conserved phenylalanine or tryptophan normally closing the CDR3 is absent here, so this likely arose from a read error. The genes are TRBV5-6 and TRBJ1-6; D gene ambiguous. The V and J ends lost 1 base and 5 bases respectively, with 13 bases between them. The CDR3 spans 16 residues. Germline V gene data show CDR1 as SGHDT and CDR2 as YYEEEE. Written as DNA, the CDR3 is TGTGCCAGCAGCTTGCTCAGTCCAGAGAATAATTCACCCCTCCACTCT. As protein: CASSLLSPENNSPLHS.

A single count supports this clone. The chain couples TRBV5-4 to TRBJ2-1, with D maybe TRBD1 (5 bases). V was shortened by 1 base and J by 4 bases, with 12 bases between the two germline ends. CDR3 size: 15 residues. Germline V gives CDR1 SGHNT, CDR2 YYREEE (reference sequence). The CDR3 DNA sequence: TGTGCCAGCAGCTTGTCGAGACAGCAATACAATGAGCAGTTCTTC. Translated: CASSLSRQQYNEQFF.

In DNA form, the CDR3 reads TGTGCCAGCAGTAAGGGGGGCCTACGAACTAATGAAAAACTGTTTTTT. Amino acids: CASSKGGLRTNEKLFF. This chain connects TRBV27 to TRBJ1-4; perhaps TRBD1 as D (6 bases). The germline V gene encodes CDR1 MNHEY and CDR2 SMNVEV (reference sequence). Trimming shortened V by 5 bases and J by 1 base, and 14 bases separated the two germline ends. The CDR3 totals 16 residues.

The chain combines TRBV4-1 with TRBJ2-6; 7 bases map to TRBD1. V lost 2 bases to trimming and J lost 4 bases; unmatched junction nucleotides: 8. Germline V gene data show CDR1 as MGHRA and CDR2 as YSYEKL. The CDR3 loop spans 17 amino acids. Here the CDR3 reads CASSQKQQGLGANVLTF. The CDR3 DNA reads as TGCGCCAGCAGCCAAAAACAACAGGGGTTGGGGGCCAACGTCCTGACTTTC.

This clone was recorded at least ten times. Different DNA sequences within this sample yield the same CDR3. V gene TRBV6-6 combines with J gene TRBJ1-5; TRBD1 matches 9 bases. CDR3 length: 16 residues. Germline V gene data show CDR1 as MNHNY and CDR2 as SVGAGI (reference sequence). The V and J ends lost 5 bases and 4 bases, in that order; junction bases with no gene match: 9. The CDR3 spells CASSLHDRGKNQPQHF. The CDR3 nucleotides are TGTGCCAGCAGTCTACACGACAGGGGGAAGAATCAGCCCCAGCATTTT.

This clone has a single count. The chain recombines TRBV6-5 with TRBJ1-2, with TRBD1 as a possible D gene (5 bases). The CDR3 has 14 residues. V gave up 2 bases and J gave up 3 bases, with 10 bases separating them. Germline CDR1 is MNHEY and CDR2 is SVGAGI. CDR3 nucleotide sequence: TGTGCCAGCAGTTACGCCAGGGCCGACTATGGCTACACCTTC. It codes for CASSYARADYGYTF.

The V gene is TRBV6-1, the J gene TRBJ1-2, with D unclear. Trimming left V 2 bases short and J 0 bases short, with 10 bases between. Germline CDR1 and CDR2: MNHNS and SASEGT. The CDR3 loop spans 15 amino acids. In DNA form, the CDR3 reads TGTGCCAGCAGTGAAAACCAGCGCTCTAACTATGGCTACACCTTC. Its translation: CASSENQRSNYGYTF.

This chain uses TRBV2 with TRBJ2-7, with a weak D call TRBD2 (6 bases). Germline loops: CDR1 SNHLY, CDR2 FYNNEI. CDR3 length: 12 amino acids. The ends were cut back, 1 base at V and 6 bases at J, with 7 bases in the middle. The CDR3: CASSEVGGEQYF. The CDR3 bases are TGTGCCAGCAGTGAAGTCGGGGGCGAGCAGTACTTC.

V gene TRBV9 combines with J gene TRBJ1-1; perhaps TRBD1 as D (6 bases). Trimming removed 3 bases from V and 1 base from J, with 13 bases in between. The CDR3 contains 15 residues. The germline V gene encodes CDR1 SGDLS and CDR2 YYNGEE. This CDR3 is CASSAFGQSNTEAFF. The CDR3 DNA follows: TGTGCCAGCAGCGCGTTTGGACAGTCGAACACTGAAGCTTTCTTT.

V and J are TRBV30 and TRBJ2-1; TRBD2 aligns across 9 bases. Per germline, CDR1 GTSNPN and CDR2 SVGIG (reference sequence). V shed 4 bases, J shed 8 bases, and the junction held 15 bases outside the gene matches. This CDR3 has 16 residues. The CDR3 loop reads CAWTSGTSLESDEQFF. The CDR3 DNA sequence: TGTGCCTGGACTAGCGGGACATCTTTGGAGAGCGATGAGCAGTTCTTC. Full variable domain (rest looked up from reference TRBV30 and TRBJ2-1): SQTIHQWPATLVQPVGSPLSLECTVEGTSNPNLYWYRQAAGRGLQLLFYSVGIGQISSEVPQNLSASRPQDRQFILSSKKLLLSDSGFYLCAWTSGTSLESDEQFFGPGTRLTVL.

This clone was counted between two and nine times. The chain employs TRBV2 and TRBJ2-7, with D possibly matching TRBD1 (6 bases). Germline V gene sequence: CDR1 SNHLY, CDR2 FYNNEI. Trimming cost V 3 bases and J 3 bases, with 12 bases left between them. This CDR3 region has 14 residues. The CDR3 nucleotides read TGTGCCAGCAGTGATCAGGGACAAGACTACGAGCAGTACTTC. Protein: CASSDQGQDYEQYF. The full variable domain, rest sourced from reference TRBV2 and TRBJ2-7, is EPEVTQTPSHQVTQMGQEVILRCVPISNHLYFYWYRQILGQKVEFLVSFYNNEISEKSEIFDDQFSVERPDGSNFTLKIRSTKLEDSAMYFCASSDQGQDYEQYFGPGTRLTVT.

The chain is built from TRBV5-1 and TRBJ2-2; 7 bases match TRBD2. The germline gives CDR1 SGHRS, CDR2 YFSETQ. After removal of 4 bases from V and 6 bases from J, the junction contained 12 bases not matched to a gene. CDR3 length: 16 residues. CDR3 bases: TGCGCCAGCAGCCGTCGGGGGGAGAGTACTGCCGGGGAGCTGTTTTTT. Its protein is CASSRRGESTAGELFF.

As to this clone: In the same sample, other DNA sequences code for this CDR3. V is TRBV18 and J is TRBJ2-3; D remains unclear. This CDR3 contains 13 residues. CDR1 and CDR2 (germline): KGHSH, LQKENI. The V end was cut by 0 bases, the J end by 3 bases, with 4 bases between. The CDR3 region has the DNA TGTGCCAGCTCACCACCGGGAACAGATACGCAGTATTTT. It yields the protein CASSPPGTDTQYF.